This TCR beta chain was captured in a study of T cell changes during pregnancy in multiple sclerosis (dated by TCRdb to about 2019). As for the study more broadly: The study examined how the T cell repertoire changed over the course of pregnancy in women with multiple sclerosis.

At the junction V is shortened by 6 bases and J by 5 bases; bases outside the gene matches: 7. The germline V gene provides CDR1 SQVTM and CDR2 ANQGSEA. The CDR3 runs 14 residues from the cysteine to the phenylalanine. The retained sequence is limited to the CDR3, 42 bases, with the frame set at the first base. Note on this clone: Its antigen remains undetermined. No base quality information exists; no much larger clone differs at one position.

Preparation of the library involved the immunoSEQ multiplex PCR assay. This immuneACCESS table, as held by TCRdb, lists in-frame sequences with V and J called but not all clones. Of the missing ones, under half trace to an unresolved V gene in checked studies; the others have no known cause. Within this sample are about 36,000 clones, with 92% of them counted one time only. The top ten constitute approximately 0.5% of the sample. Recombination joined TRBV29-1 with TRBJ2-2, with TRBD1 identical over 9 junction bases. This specimen consisted of CD4+ T cells from peripheral blood mononuclear cells, obtained after pregnancy. This receptor was taken from a female donor with multiple sclerosis, enrolled in a pregnancy study. For the CDR3, the sequence is CSVITGGRTGELFF. The bases are TGCAGCGTGATTACAGGGGGCAGGACCGGGGAGCTGTTTTTT.